These T cell receptor beta chains were read from a single sample in a study of blood T cell repertoires in COVID-19. Sequencing was performed with immunoSEQ multiplex PCR; in TCRdb, only in-frame clones are kept and a portion is missing. The sample includes roughly 100,000 clones, around 81% of them seen just once. The sequenced material came from peripheral blood. The receptor source for this set is a man aged 80 or over with acute or convalescent COVID-19. Each CDR3 is given with its conserved first and last residue. Fields, in order: CDR3 length, D gene, V gene, clone size, J gene, CDR3 DNA, CDR3 protein. The D gene is left open where the match is weak. Size is omitted from some rows. Given values are once, few, many or a class for expanded clones.

>15|TRBD1|TRBV27|.|TRBJ2-7
TGTGCCAGCAGACAGCAGGGGGCCGGAAAGTACGAGCAGTACTTC
CASRQQGAGKYEQYF
>16|TRBD1|TRBV23-1|.|TRBJ1-5
TGCGCCAGCAGTCTCCAGGGAGGACAGGGGGGACAGCCCCAGCATTTT
CASSLQGGQGGQPQHF
>18|TRBD1|TRBV6-1|.|TRBJ1-2
TGTGCCAGCAGTGAAATTGGGACAGCTTACCAAGGGCTCTATGGCTACACCTTC
CASSEIGTAYQGLYGYTF
>17|TRBD1|TRBV4-3|once|TRBJ1-2
TGCGCCAGCAGCCAAGAAATGCCGGGACAGGGATACTATGGCTACACCTTC
CASSQEMPGQGYYGYTF
>12|.|TRBV2|.|TRBJ1-5
TGTGCCAGCAGTGTTAATATTCAGCCCCAGCATTTT
CASSVNIQPQHF
>18|TRBD2|TRBV7-9|.|TRBJ2-1
TGTGCCAGCAGCTTAGGGGGCGGGAGCCTCCCGACCTACAATGAGCAGTTCTTC
CASSLGGGSLPTYNEQFF
>16|.|TRBV2|.|TRBJ1-6
TGTGCCAGCAGTGTGGATTTGGGGGCGGCGAATTCACCCCTCCACTTT
CASSVDLGAANSPLHF
>14|.|TRBV28|.|TRBJ1-5
TGTGCCAGCAACGGTGGTCCAAATAATCAGCCCCAGCATTTT
CASNGGPNNQPQHF
>11|.|TRBV29-1|.|TRBJ1-1
TGCAGCGTTGACAGGGCAAGTGAAGCTTTCTTT
CSVDRASEAFF
>13|.|TRBV6-5|.|TRBJ1-2
TGTGCCAGCAGTTTAGGGGCTAACTATGGCTACACCTTC
CASSLGANYGYTF
>18|.|TRBV4-2|.|TRBJ2-1
TGTGCCAGCAGCCAAGATAACATGAGGGCAGGGGTCTACAATGAGCAGTTCTTC
CASSQDNMRAGVYNEQFF
>11|TRBD1|TRBV18|.|TRBJ2-7
TGTGCCAGCTCACCTCGACAGGGTTGGAACTTC
CASSPRQGWNF
>16|TRBD2|TRBV2|.|TRBJ2-3
TGTGCCAGCAGCAAACTGACTAGCGGGGTGGGTGCTACGCAGTATTTT
CASSKLTSGVGATQYF
>15|TRBD2|TRBV11-2|.|TRBJ2-3
TGTGCCAGCAGGGCTCGCGGGAGGGGCACAGATACGCAGTATTTT
CASRARGRGTDTQYF
>15|TRBD1|TRBV19|once|TRBJ2-3
TGTGCCAGTACCCCGGGACAGACTAGCACAGATACGCAGTATTTT
CASTPGQTSTDTQYF
>13|.|TRBV6-5|.|TRBJ2-2
TGTGCCAGCAGTTACCGGGGAATCGGGGAGCTGTTTTTT
CASSYRGIGELFF
>13|.|TRBV7-2|once|TRBJ2-1
TGTGCCAGCAGCTTAAGTCAGTACAATGAGCAGTTCTTC
CASSLSQYNEQFF
>11|.|TRBV20-1|.|TRBJ1-2
TGCAGTGCCCCAGGGATGGGGGGCTACACCTTC
CSAPGMGGYTF
>13|.|TRBV7-3|few|TRBJ2-3
TGTGCCAGCAGCACCGACTCGAGGGATACGCAGTATTTT
CASSTDSRDTQYF
>14|TRBD1|TRBV14|.|TRBJ2-2
TGTGCCAGCAGAAGACAGGGTAACACCGGGGAGCTGTTTTTT
CASRRQGNTGELFF
>14|TRBD1|TRBV5-1|.|TRBJ1-2
TGCGCCAGCAGCTCCTCCCTACAGGGGTATGGCTACACCTTC
CASSSSLQGYGYTF
>13|.|TRBV7-9|.|TRBJ1-2
TGTGCCAGCAGCCCAGGGTTATGGTATGGCTACACCTTC
CASSPGLWYGYTF
>16|TRBD1|TRBV19|once|TRBJ2-7
TGTGCCAGTAGTATAGCACCGGGACAGGGGGCTTACGAGCAGTACTTC
CASSIAPGQGAYEQYF
>17|TRBD1|TRBV19|.|TRBJ1-5
TGTGCCAGTAGTACCTACAGGGGGGGAGATAGCAATCAGCCCCAGCATTTT
CASSTYRGGDSNQPQHF
>15|TRBD2|TRBV5-1|.|TRBJ2-3
TGCGCCAGCAGCCCCCGAGGCGGGAGGGAAGATACGCAGTATTTT
CASSPRGGREDTQYF
>16|TRBD2|TRBV9|.|TRBJ2-2
TGTGCCAGCAGCGTCCGACTAGCGGGAGCGCAAGGGGAGCTGTTTTTT
CASSVRLAGAQGELFF
>14|.|TRBV12-5|.|TRBJ1-1
TGTGCTAGTGGTTCCGCCTATTTGAACACTGAAGCTTTCTTT
CASGSAYLNTEAFF
>15|TRBD1|TRBV12-5|.|TRBJ2-1
TGTGCTAGTGGTCAGAAGGACAGGGGGCCTAATGAGCAGTTCTTC
CASGQKDRGPNEQFF
>15|TRBD1|TRBV7-2|.|TRBJ1-2
TGTGCCAGCAGCGCTCGACAGGGCCAGGTAGCTGGCTACACCTTC
CASSARQGQVAGYTF
>16|TRBD2|TRBV19|.|TRBJ2-5
TGTGCCAGTAGTATAGTGGCGGGAGGCCTCCAAGAGACCCAGTACTTC
CASSIVAGGLQETQYF
>15|TRBD1|TRBV13|.|TRBJ1-1
TGTGCCAGCAGCTCGTTGGGACAGTTGAACACTGAAGCTTTCTTT
CASSSLGQLNTEAFF
>13|.|TRBV19|few|TRBJ1-1
TGTGCCAGTAGTATTAACAGGGACGCTGAAGCTTTCTTT
CASSINRDAEAFF
>15|.|TRBV18|.|TRBJ1-1
TGTGCCAGCCCCCCGGCGGGTGCGCGGAACACTGAAGCTTTCTTT
CASPPAGARNTEAFF
>15|TRBD1|TRBV15|.|TRBJ2-3
TGTGCCACCAGCTCAGGGACAGCACTCACAGATACGCAGTATTTT
CATSSGTALTDTQYF
>14|.|TRBV2|.|TRBJ1-4
TGTGCCAGCAGTGTGCGGGGTCTGAGCGAAAAACTGTTTTTT
CASSVRGLSEKLFF
>14|.|TRBV30|.|TRBJ2-5
TGTGCCTGGGGTTTGGGAGGTAACCAAGAGACCCAGTACTTC
CAWGLGGNQETQYF
>12|TRBD1|TRBV10-2|.|TRBJ1-2
TGCGCCAGCAGAGAGACAGGGAATGGCTACACCTTC
CASRETGNGYTF
>15|TRBD2|TRBV19|few|TRBJ2-7
TGTGCCAGTCGTTCCCGGACTAGCGGGGTCTACGAGCAGTACTTC
CASRSRTSGVYEQYF
>17|.|TRBV11-2|.|TRBJ1-1
TGTGCCAGCAGCCCCACGCGGGACTGGCGGGTGAACACTGAAGCTTTCTTT
CASSPTRDWRVNTEAFF
>14|.|TRBV15|few|TRBJ1-6
TGTGCCACCAGCAGAGAGGGAGAGAATTCACCCCTCCACTTT
CATSREGENSPLHF
>14|.|TRBV6-6|.|TRBJ2-1
TGTGCCAGCAGTTACTCCTGGGACTTCAGTGAGCAGTTCTTC
CASSYSWDFSEQFF
>15|.|TRBV6-4|.|TRBJ2-1
TGTGCCAGCAGCCCTAGCGCGAGCTCCTACAATGAGCAGTTCTTC
CASSPSASSYNEQFF
>15|TRBD1|TRBV11-1|.|TRBJ2-5
TGTGCCAGCACCCCGGGACAGGGGCCTCAAGAGACCCAGTACTTC
CASTPGQGPQETQYF
>16|TRBD1|TRBV24-1|once|TRBJ2-2
TGTGCCACCAGTGCTATCACAGGGGGCAGCACCGGGGAGCTGTTTTTT
CATSAITGGSTGELFF